Each of the 3 T cell receptor beta chains below was sequenced from the same sample in a study of vaccination effects on CD4 cells after COVID-19. Assay: immunoSEQ multiplex PCR; the TCRdb copy retains only in-frame clones and omits some. Of just under 75,000 clones detected, 65% to 85% appear once; the ten largest clones hold around 2.9%. No cognate antigen is known for these TCRs. Pools of viral peptides were used by the ViraFEST assay to expand antigen-specific CD4+ T cells ahead of sequencing. Following a roughly 9-day culture, CD4+ T cells were purified. Testing of the vaccine recipients showed negative nucleocapsid antibodies and no prior SARS-CoV-2 infection. The input for sequencing was CD4+ T cells from PBMCs cultured with HCoV-NL63 spike peptides, taken before COVID-19 vaccination. These receptors all come from a human donor who received a COVID-19 vaccine.

This chain uses TRBV19 with TRBJ1-2; 10 bases line up with TRBD1. After removal of 7 bases from V and 6 bases from J, the junction contained 11 bases not matched to a gene. Per germline, CDR1 LNHDA and CDR2 SQIVND (reference sequence). This CDR3 region has 15 residues. CDR3 nucleotide sequence: TGTGCCAGTACCGACAGACAGGGGGCCTTTGATGGCTACACCTTC. Translated: CASTDRQGAFDGYTF.

The rearrangement links TRBV18 to TRBJ1-2; D might be TRBD1 (6 bases). Germline V gene lookup returns CDR1 KGHSH and CDR2 LQKENI. This CDR3 contains 15 residues. The V and J ends lost 1 base and 2 bases respectively, with 11 bases between them. The CDR3 reads CASSPQAQGNYGYTF. CDR3 nucleotide sequence: TGTGCCAGCTCACCACAGGCACAGGGCAACTATGGCTACACCTTC.

V and J are TRBV2 and TRBJ2-2; weak D call: TRBD1 (5 bases). The CDR3 totals 16 residues. Germline CDR1 reads SNHLY; CDR2 reads FYNNEI. Trimming stripped 4 bases from V and 4 bases from J, with 16 bases between. The CDR3 region is CASSARQFRGTGELFF. CDR3 nucleotide sequence: TGTGCCAGCAGTGCGCGACAGTTCAGAGGCACCGGGGAGCTGTTTTTT.